This T cell receptor (beta chain) was sequenced in a study of T cells after yellow fever vaccination. General study points: Weaker, the secondary response peaked sooner, at day 5 versus 15.

With 3 bases removed from V and 0 bases from J, the gap between germline ends came to 13 bases. The germline V gene encodes CDR1 SGHNT and CDR2 YYREEE (reference sequence). The CDR3 has 16 residues. This clonotype appeared a few times. Its cognate antigen is unknown. MiXCR, run by TCRdb on the 5' RACE reads, gives a single entry per CDR3 protein. This table has 500,000 to 650,000 distinct CDR3 sequences, about 12% appearing once. V gene TRBV5-4 combines with J gene TRBJ2-1; D is ambiguous. Sequenced here: PBMCs, sampled on the day of the yellow fever booster vaccination. The clonotype originates from a man aged 25 to 45 who received the YFV17D yellow fever vaccine. In DNA, the CDR3 is TGTGCCAGCAGCTCGTTCGGCGAGGTCTCCTACAATGAGCAGTTCTTC. It translates to CASSSFGEVSYNEQFF.